A single sample is the source of the 8 T cell receptor beta chains below, sequenced in a study of long-term antiretroviral therapy in people with HIV. A v3.0 immunoSEQ assay was performed at survey level. TCRdb's table, derived via immunoSEQ multiplex PCR, lists solely in-frame clones and lacks some. The table records about 48,000 clones, about 88% of them present only once. The specimen comprised unsorted PBMCs, sampled 0.8 years after starting antiretroviral therapy. The receptors shown here come from a woman under 30 with HIV.

The chain links TRBV28 to TRBJ2-7; no reliable D call. CDR1 MDHEN and CDR2 SYDVKM come from the germline V gene. V was shortened by 6 bases and J by 5 bases, with 14 bases between the two germline ends. This CDR3 contains 13 residues. CDR3 coding DNA: TGTGCCAGCAGGGGATTTATCCGGAACGAGCAGTACTTC. Protein product: CASRGFIRNEQYF.

This clone showed up just a few times. The gene calls are TRBV27 and TRBJ1-5, with D tentatively TRBD1 (6 bases). Per germline, CDR1 MNHEY and CDR2 SMNVEV (reference sequence). V lost 5 bases, J lost 1 base, and 12 bases lay in between. This CDR3 is built from 15 residues. The CDR3 DNA sequence: TGTGCCAGCAGTGGGGGACAATGGAGCAATCAGCCCCAGCATTTT. It yields the protein CASSGGQWSNQPQHF.

This clone was seen a handful of times. Different DNA sequences within this sample yield the same CDR3. The J gene is TRBJ2-7, the V gene TRBV7-9; D is perhaps TRBD1 or TRBD2 (6 bases each). Germline V gene sequence: CDR1 SEHNR, CDR2 FQNEAQ (reference sequence). This CDR3 contains 14 residues. Between the trimmed V and J ends, which lost 1 base and 2 bases, there was a span of 9 bases. The CDR3 nucleotides read TGTGCCAGCAGCTTAGAGGGGGGTCCCTACGAGCAGTACTTC. Translated, it gives CASSLEGGPYEQYF. Full variable domain (outside the CDR3, taken from reference TRBV7-9 and TRBJ2-7): DTGVSQNPRHKITKRGQNVTFRCDPISEHNRLYWYRQTLGQGPEFLTYFQNEAQLEKSRLLSDRFSAERPKGSFSTLEIQRTEQGDSAMYLCASSLEGGPYEQYFGPGTRLTVT.

The chain links TRBV14 to TRBJ2-1; 10 nucleotides agree with TRBD1. V trimming: 5 bases; J trimming: 4 bases; junction bases outside the gene matches: 5. The CDR3 covers 15 residues. CDR1 is SGHDN and CDR2 is FVKESK in the germline V gene. The chain's CDR3 is CASSRQGAVYNEQFF. In nucleotides, the CDR3 is TGTGCCAGCAGCAGACAGGGGGCTGTATACAATGAGCAGTTCTTC.

The chain couples TRBV9 to TRBJ2-1; 14 bases are shared with TRBD2. After removal of 0 bases from V and 12 bases from J, the junction contained 8 bases not matched to a gene. CDR3 length equals 16 residues. Looked up from germline, CDR1 is SGDLS and CDR2 is YYNGEE. The CDR3 loop is CASSVATGLAGERQFF. The CDR3 nucleotides read TGTGCCAGCAGCGTAGCCACGGGACTAGCGGGAGAGAGGCAGTTCTTC.

The rearrangement joins TRBV10-3 to TRBJ2-5, with D perhaps TRBD2 (6 bases). This CDR3 is built from 15 residues. The germline V and J ends were trimmed by 3 bases and 2 bases, with 13 bases remaining between them. CDR1 and CDR2 from the germline V gene are ENHRY and SYGVKD. This chain's CDR3 is CAISDGRGTQETQYF. The CDR3 DNA reads TGTGCCATCAGTGATGGTCGGGGGACGCAAGAGACCCAGTACTTC.

This rearrangement joins TRBV19 to TRBJ1-1; TRBD1 is a possible D gene (6 bases). V was pared by 5 bases and J by 4 bases, with 32 bases between. The CDR3 is 20 amino acids. The germline CDR1 and CDR2 sequences are LNHDA and SQIVND (reference sequence). This CDR3 reads CASSYLAGASFPTGSTEAFF. The CDR3 DNA follows: TGTGCCAGTAGTTACTTAGCGGGGGCTAGTTTCCCCACGGGGAGCACTGAAGCTTTCTTT.

This clone showed up just once. The genes are TRBV6-1 and TRBJ2-7; a weak D match, TRBD1 (5 bases). Germline V CDR1 and CDR2: MNHNS, SASEGT. Trimming removed 5 bases from V and 3 bases from J, with 8 bases in between. This CDR3 spans 12 amino acids. CDR3 bases: TGTGCCAGCAGTAGGGGCATCTACGAGCAGTACTTC. Protein sequence: CASSRGIYEQYF.